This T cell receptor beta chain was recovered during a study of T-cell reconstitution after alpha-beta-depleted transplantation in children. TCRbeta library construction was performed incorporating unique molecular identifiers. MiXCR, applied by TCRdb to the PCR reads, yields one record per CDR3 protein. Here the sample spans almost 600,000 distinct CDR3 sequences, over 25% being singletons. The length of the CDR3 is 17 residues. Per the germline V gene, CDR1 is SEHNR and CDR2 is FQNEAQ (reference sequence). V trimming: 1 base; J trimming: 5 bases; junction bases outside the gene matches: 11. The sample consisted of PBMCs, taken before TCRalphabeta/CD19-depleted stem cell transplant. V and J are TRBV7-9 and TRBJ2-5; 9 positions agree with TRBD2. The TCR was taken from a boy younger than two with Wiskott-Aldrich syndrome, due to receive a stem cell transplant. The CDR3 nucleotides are TGTGCCAGCAGCTTAGGAGTTAGCGGGAGAAAGGCGGAGACCCAGTACTTC. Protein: CASSLGVSGRKAETQYF.